This TCR beta chain was captured in a study of pediatric ulcerative colitis (dated by TCRdb to about 2019). General notes on the study: Under ten ulcerative colitis patients had pancolitis and two had left-sided colitis, with histology consistent with ulcerative colitis in all. From under 10 newly diagnosed, treatment-naive pediatric ulcerative colitis patients and four non-IBD control children, paired blood and rectal samples were collected. By Pediatric Ulcerative Colitis Activity Index, mild disease was classified in two patients, moderate disease in four and acute severe colitis in three.

As for this clone: What this receptor recognizes is not known. Within one base of it there is no much larger clone, and no base qualities were kept.

Using the immunoSEQ TRB Survey service, rearranged CDR3 beta regions were amplified from genomic DNA with multiplex V and J primers. To keep depth equal across samples, survey-level sequencing depth of up to 500,000 reads per sample was applied. The libraries were purified, combined into pools and sequenced with Illumina technology. From the authors' description of their analysis: Productive clonality, sample overlap, pairwise scatters, CDR3 beta length, V/D/J gene usage and productiveness were assessed with immunoSEQ online tools. Calculated diversity was defined as the number of unique rearrangements divided by total templates times 100, and Shannon and Simpson indices were additionally computed. Z-score normalized data were analyzed by principal component analysis with the R prcomp function and the ggbiplot package. Morisita's index was used to quantify blood-rectal clonal overlap within each subject. TCRdb stores this immuneACCESS table with in-frame sequences only. Part of the clones is absent; in the studies checked, under half of the shortfall reflects unresolved V genes, and no reason is known for the rest. That table furnishes V, J and clone size, whereas the DNA furnished D and trimming. Within this sample are roughly 64,000 clones, with roughly nine tenths of them counted one time only. Around 3% of the sample comes from the top ten.

General findings and caveats noted by the study authors: The healthy control group was small, with only a handful of individuals. Rectal repertoire features separated controls, mild-moderate and acute severe colitis patients; acute severe colitis showed reduced rectal diversity due to clonal expansions. A couple of rectal CDR3 clonotypes turned up in every ulcerative colitis patient but in none of the controls. Repertoires were derived from total lymphocyte DNA, so rare subsets such as regulatory T cells may have patterns not reflected. For technical reasons, blood samples from two patients gave substantially fewer templates, and these samples were excluded from the blood-rectal overlap analysis. Significantly higher autologous blood-rectal clonal overlap was found in ulcerative colitis patients than in controls, which suggested increased T cell trafficking to inflamed tissue.

No immunosuppressive medication had been given to the ulcerative colitis patients before the diagnostic colonoscopy. A blood sample was obtained concurrently with the colonoscopy. The Wizard kit (Promega) was used to extract genomic DNA from blood and intestinal samples. Sequencing input: blood. The receptor was derived from a boy younger than 18 with severe ulcerative colitis.

DNA sequence: TGTGCCATCAGTTCTAGCGGGAGTGGCACCGGGGAGCTGTTTTTT. It codes for CAISSSGSGTGELFF. The V and J segments used are TRBV10-3 and TRBJ2-2, with 10 junctional bases fitting TRBD2. The germline V gene supplies CDR1 ENHRY and CDR2 SYGVKD. Trimming leaves V shorter by 5 bases and J shorter by 4 bases, with the junction holding 4 bases beyond the gene matches. Counted from cysteine to phenylalanine, this CDR3 has 15 amino acids. The entry retains the CDR3 DNA only, 45 bases that are in frame from base 1.